The subject of this entry is one TCR beta chain. The PCR used 60 Vbeta and 13 Jbeta primers. Method: immunoSEQ multiplex PCR; TCRdb's copy keeps in-frame clones and lacks some. The sample lists some 170,000 clones, about four fifths occurring once. The germline CDR1 and CDR2 sequences are ENHRY and SYGVKD. The CDR3 is 13 amino acids. Trimming cost V 8 bases and J 15 bases; bases outside gene matches: 10. This entry comes from a study of cytomegalovirus exposure and HLA in healthy donors. The receptor's source is a man between 25 and 39 years old in good health and CMV-seronegative. The chain combines TRBV10-3 with TRBJ2-1; 13 bases map to TRBD2. What was sequenced was PBMCs. CDR3 sequence (DNA): TGTGCCATCGCCCCTACTAGCGGGGGGGGGTGGTTCTTC. This sequence encodes CAIAPTSGGGWFF.